A selection of T cell receptor beta chains follows, all from one sample in a study of blood T cell repertoires in COVID-19. Libraries were prepared by immunoSEQ multiplex PCR; TCRdb keeps only in-frame clonotypes and omits some of them. The sample has approximately 76,000 clones; roughly nine tenths are singletons. The sequencing sample was made of peripheral blood. These receptors came from a man older than 75 in a cohort sampled during active COVID-19. Each CDR3 is given with its conserved first and last residue. A D gene is named only where the DNA matches it firmly. Not all rows give a size; the values are once, few, many and, for expanded clones, a class.

D	V	J	size	DNA	CDR3
NA	TRBV4-1	TRBJ1-2	NA	TGCGCCAGCAGCCAAGGACAAATTTATGGCTACACCTTC	CASSQGQIYGYTF
NA	TRBV11-2	TRBJ2-5	NA	TGTGCCAGCAGCTTATCTAGAACGGCGGAGACCCAGTACTTC	CASSLSRTAETQYF
NA	TRBV2	TRBJ2-7	NA	TGTGCCAGCAGTGGCCCTGGCGGGTACGAGCAGTACTTC	CASSGPGGYEQYF
NA	TRBV7-2	TRBJ2-3	NA	TGTGCCAGCAGCTTATTGGGGGGGGGCAGAGATACGCAGTATTTT	CASSLLGGGRDTQYF
TRBD1	TRBV3-1/TRBV3-2	TRBJ1-2	NA	TGTGCCAGCAGCCCCACTAAGGGGGCAGGAGGCTACACCTTC	CASSPTKGAGGYTF
NA	TRBV7-3	TRBJ2-1	NA	TGTGCCAGCAGCCCTGACTCTTACAATGAGCAGTTCTTC	CASSPDSYNEQFF
TRBD1	TRBV5-5	TRBJ1-1	NA	TGTGCCAGCAGCCTAGGGGCAGGGGGCTATGAAGCTTTCTTT	CASSLGAGGYEAFF
TRBD1	TRBV6-5	TRBJ2-7	NA	TGTGCCAGCACCCCTAAGACAGGGGGGTACGAGCAGTACTTC	CASTPKTGGYEQYF
TRBD2	TRBV4-2	TRBJ2-7	NA	TGTGCCAGCAGCCAAGGGGGTGTAGCGGGGGCCCACGAGCAGTACTTC	CASSQGGVAGAHEQYF
NA	TRBV3-1/TRBV3-2	TRBJ1-2	NA	TGTGCCAGCAGCCAGGGGCAGGGGCTTGGCTATGGCTACACCTTC	CASSQGQGLGYGYTF
NA	TRBV4-1	TRBJ2-7	NA	TGCGCCAGCAGCGTCGGCACGTCGACCGCGACTTACGAGCAGTACTTC	CASSVGTSTATYEQYF
NA	TRBV7-2	TRBJ1-2	once	TGTGCCAGCAGCCCCCAGGGGAACTATGGCTACACCTTC	CASSPQGNYGYTF
NA	TRBV18	TRBJ2-1	NA	TGTGCCAGCTCACCCTTCGTGGAGGGGGCGGATGAGCAGTTCTTC	CASSPFVEGADEQFF
NA	TRBV6-5	TRBJ1-1	NA	TGTGCCAGCAGTCGTCCTCCGACTGAAGCTTTCTTT	CASSRPPTEAFF
TRBD1	TRBV5-1	TRBJ1-2	once	TGCGCCAGCAGCTTGAAGGGACAGGGAGGGGATGGCTACACCTTC	CASSLKGQGGDGYTF
NA	TRBV5-8	TRBJ1-2	NA	TGTGCCAGCAGCTCCTACAGGACAGATGGCTACACCTTC	CASSSYRTDGYTF
NA	TRBV5-1	TRBJ1-6	few	TGCGCCAGCAGCTTTCCAGAAAATAATTCACCCCTCCACTTT	CASSFPENNSPLHF
TRBD2	TRBV6-2/TRBV6-3	TRBJ2-2	NA	TGTGCCAGCAGTTATGGACTAGCCTACGAGACCGGGGAGCTGTTTTTT	CASSYGLAYETGELFF
TRBD1	TRBV5-1	TRBJ2-2	NA	TGCGCCAGCAGCGCACGAGGGGGCGCGAACACCGGGGAGCTGTTTTTT	CASSARGGANTGELFF
TRBD1	TRBV7-9	TRBJ1-5	NA	TGTGCCAGCAGCTCACAGGGGGCTAGCAATCAGCCCCAGCATTTT	CASSSQGASNQPQHF
NA	TRBV29-1	TRBJ2-1	NA	TGCAGCGTTGGCGGGGCCAATGAGCAGTTCTTC	CSVGGANEQFF
NA	TRBV13	TRBJ1-1	NA	TGTGCCAGCAGCTTAGGCCTCGGGGAGGGGAGCACTGAAGCTTTCTTT	CASSLGLGEGSTEAFF
TRBD1	TRBV28	TRBJ1-1	NA	TGTGCCAGCAGTTATAAAACTCGGACAGGTGCTTTCTTT	CASSYKTRTGAFF
NA	TRBV9	TRBJ1-1	once	TGTGCCAGCACCAAGGGGGAGATGAACACTGAAGCTTTCTTT	CASTKGEMNTEAFF
TRBD2	TRBV6-2/TRBV6-3	TRBJ2-1	NA	TGTGCCAGCAGTTTTCCGGGACTAGCGGGGAAGAATGAGCAGTTCTTC	CASSFPGLAGKNEQFF
NA	TRBV10-3	TRBJ2-5	NA	TGTGCCATCAGTGATTGGGACTCCCAAGAGACCCAGTACTTC	CAISDWDSQETQYF
TRBD2	TRBV4-1	TRBJ2-5	NA	TGCGCCAGCAGCCAAGTTGCGGGGGGAGAGACCCAGTACTTC	CASSQVAGGETQYF
TRBD2	TRBV29-1	TRBJ2-1	NA	TGCAGCGCGCAAGGACTAGAATCCGGCGATGAGCAGTTCTTC	CSAQGLESGDEQFF
NA	TRBV2	TRBJ2-1	NA	TGTGCCAGCAGTTCAGACAGCCTAAGGGATGAGCAGTTCTTC	CASSSDSLRDEQFF
TRBD2	TRBV14	TRBJ2-1	NA	TGTGCCAGCAGCCAATTGGGGGGGAGCTCCTACAATGAGCAGTTCTTC	CASSQLGGSSYNEQFF